The T cell receptor beta chain under discussion was sequenced for a study of blood T cell repertoires in COVID-19. About the study: Specimens from acute and convalescent COVID-19 originated in the United States, Italy and Spain. Sample material is recorded as cDNA or gDNA derived from T cells, B-cell-depleted T cells, or PBMCs.

V was clipped by 0 bases and J by 4 bases; unmatched bases: 9. The V gene's germline CDR1 is LNHNV and CDR2 YYDKDF (reference sequence). The CDR3 is 17 residues long. In the original workflow: Amplification with reference gene primers provided the estimates of nucleated cell counts. Generated by immunoSEQ multiplex PCR, the TCRdb table keeps only in-frame clones and is missing some. V and J calls and clone size are copied from that table; D and trimming were computed from the DNA. The repertoire holds roughly 100,000 clones, with about 85% as singletons. The clonotype originates from a man aged 50 to 59 with acute or convalescent COVID-19. The chain uses TRBV15 and TRBJ2-5; TRBD1 agrees at 9 bases. The material sequenced was peripheral blood. CDR3 residues: CATSRDLLRQGVETQYF. The CDR3 coding sequence is TGTGCCACCAGCAGAGATCTCCTTAGACAGGGGGTAGAGACCCAGTACTTC.